The clone carrying this TCR beta chain was counted at least ten times. Its specificity is not known. This sample is part of a study of CD8 T cells in ankylosing spondylitis. Study results and limitations: Relatively rare in peripheral blood, disease-linked clones were also CD8+. Several of the motif variants were reported before in synovial fluid and blood from reactive arthritis. Significant enrichment of disease-linked clones was reportedly seen in matched ankylosing spondylitis synovial fluid. The study identified a TCR beta motif of under ten highly homologous variants that appeared characteristic of ankylosing spondylitis blood.

V was pared by 0 bases and J by 5 bases, with 5 bases of the junction left unmatched. CDR1 is DFQATT, CDR2 SNEGSKA, per germline (reference sequence). This CDR3 contains 15 residues. With molecular barcodes, quantitative 5'-RACE was used to make the TCR beta libraries. TCRdb reprocessed the 5' RACE reads via MiXCR and lists one record per CDR3 protein. This repertoire shows 750,000 to 850,000 distinct CDR3 sequences, 12% found once; its top ten account for approximately 0.5%. This TCR was sampled from a male donor with ankylosing spondylitis. Material for sequencing was blood, either unsorted or a sorted T cell fraction (not recorded which). V usage is TRBV20-1 and J usage is TRBJ2-1, with TRBD1 matching 9 bases. The CDR3 sequence: CSARDTGQGDNEQFF. CDR3 DNA sequence: TGCAGTGCTAGAGATACGGGACAGGGTGACAATGAGCAGTTCTTC.